A selection of T cell receptor beta chains follows, all from one sample in a study of radiotherapy plus CTLA-4 blockade in lung cancer. TCRdb keeps only in-frame clones here, not all; method: immunoSEQ multiplex PCR. The table records approximately 81,000 clones, 60% to 85% of them present only once. Here the sequenced sample was peripheral blood, taken from a patient treated with radiotherapy plus ipilimumab. Receptor source: a human donor with non-small cell lung cancer who had a partial response to radiotherapy plus ipilimumab. Some clones in this sample may be carry-over from other donors' samples. The CDR3 runs from the conserved cysteine through the conserved F or W. A D gene is named only where the DNA matches it firmly. Clone size, where shown, is once, few, many, or a class for clones that have expanded.

V gene,J gene,D gene,clone size,CDR3 DNA,CDR3 protein
TRBV6-6,TRBJ1-1,NA,NA,TGTGCCAGCCTCAGGGTCTCCATGAACACTGAAGCTTTCTTT,CASLRVSMNTEAFF
TRBV7-9,TRBJ1-3,NA,few,TGTGCCAGCAGCTTAAGCTATTCTGGAAACACCATATATTTT,CASSLSYSGNTIYF
TRBV7-9,TRBJ2-7,NA,NA,TGTGCCAGCAGCCCTGCAACAGGGGAGCAGTACTTC,CASSPATGEQYF
TRBV9,TRBJ2-3,NA,NA,TGTGCCAGCAGCGGCGTATTAAGCGCAGATACGCAGTATTTT,CASSGVLSADTQYF
TRBV11-3,TRBJ1-1,TRBD1,once,TGTGCCAGCAGACAGGGGCAGGCGAACACTGAAGCTTTCTTT,CASRQGQANTEAFF
TRBV7-7,TRBJ2-7,NA,NA,TGTGCCAGCAGCTCCCAACAGGGTTTCGAGCAGTACTTC,CASSSQQGFEQYF
TRBV29-1,TRBJ1-1,NA,NA,TGCAGCGTTAGAACAGGGACGTACACTGAAGCTTTCTTT,CSVRTGTYTEAFF
TRBV19,TRBJ1-2,TRBD1,NA,TGTGCCAGTAGTATTTCAGGGGGCGGCTATGGCTACACCTTC,CASSISGGGYGYTF
TRBV28,TRBJ2-6,NA,NA,TGTGCCAGCAGTTTAGGCGGGGCCAACGTCCTGACTTTC,CASSLGGANVLTF
TRBV29-1,TRBJ2-5,TRBD2,few,TGCAGCGTTGTGTTTGGCGGGGGGGCCGTAGAGACCCAGTACTTC,CSVVFGGGAVETQYF
TRBV5-6,TRBJ1-1,NA,few,TGTGCCAGCAGCTTGTATGGAGTCGGCGGGACTGAAGCTTTCTTT,CASSLYGVGGTEAFF
TRBV7-2,TRBJ1-5,NA,NA,TGTGCCAGCAGCTTATCTGGGGGGGAGCCCCAGCATTTT,CASSLSGGEPQHF
TRBV23-1,TRBJ2-7,TRBD1,NA,TGCGCCAGCAGTATCGCGCTGGGACAGATCTCCTACGAGCAGTACTTC,CASSIALGQISYEQYF
TRBV6-6,TRBJ1-2,TRBD1,once,TGTGCCAGCAGTTTGAACAGGGGTGGCTACACCTTC,CASSLNRGGYTF
TRBV6-1,TRBJ2-7,TRBD2,NA,TGTGCCAGCAGGACTAGCGGGAGCTTCCCCGAGCAGTACTTC,CASRTSGSFPEQYF
TRBV11-2,TRBJ2-1,TRBD1,few,TGTGCCACCGCCAGGGGGCCTGAGCAGTTCTTC,CATARGPEQFF
TRBV7-2,TRBJ2-1,TRBD1,NA,TGTGCCAGCAGCCGGGACAGGGTGAATGAGCAGTTCTTC,CASSRDRVNEQFF
TRBV5-4,TRBJ2-3,TRBD2,NA,TGTGCCAGCAGCATCGCTAGCGGGAGTAGGAAGGATACGCAGTATTTT,CASSIASGSRKDTQYF
TRBV7-9,TRBJ1-2,NA,NA,TGTGCCAGCTCGCCCCGTGGCAACTATGGCTACACCTTC,CASSPRGNYGYTF
TRBV4-1,TRBJ2-1,NA,few,TGCGCCAGCAGCCAAGTTTTTCCCATCGCTAGCTCCTACAATGAGCAGTTCTTC,CASSQVFPIASSYNEQFF
TRBV7-8,TRBJ2-5,TRBD2,NA,TGTGCCAGCAGCTACTTAGCGGGGAGGGAGGAGACCCAGTACTTC,CASSYLAGREETQYF
TRBV7-8,TRBJ2-7,TRBD1,NA,TGTGCCAGCAGCTTCCAAAACAGGGGGCCCACCTACGAGCAGTACTTC,CASSFQNRGPTYEQYF
TRBV19,TRBJ1-5,NA,NA,TGTGCCAGTAGTATAGCGGGAAGTACTCCCAATCAGCCCCAGCATTTT,CASSIAGSTPNQPQHF
TRBV9,TRBJ1-6,NA,NA,TGTGCCAGCAGCGTATATCAGGGGACGAATTCACCCCTCCACTTT,CASSVYQGTNSPLHF
TRBV18,TRBJ2-5,NA,NA,TGTGCCAGCTCGACCTCGAAGGGGCAAGAGACCCAGTACTTC,CASSTSKGQETQYF
TRBV7-8,TRBJ2-2,NA,once,TGTGCCAGCAGCTTACTATCCGCGAACACCGGGGAGCTGTTTTTT,CASSLLSANTGELFF
TRBV9,TRBJ2-2,TRBD2,few,TGTGCCAGCAGCGTAGGTCCTGTAGCGGGAGGGGGCACCGGGGAGCTGTTTTTT,CASSVGPVAGGGTGELFF
TRBV28,TRBJ2-3,NA,NA,TGTGCCAGCAGCCTCTCACTAGGGACGCAGTATTTT,CASSLSLGTQYF
TRBV29-1,TRBJ2-2,NA,NA,TGCAGCGTTTCGTTTGGCGGTGGCACCGGGGAGCTGTTTTTT,CSVSFGGGTGELFF
TRBV6-5,TRBJ2-4,NA,NA,TGTGCCAGCATTTCGGCAGAAAGGAGGAACATTCAGTACTTC,CASISAERRNIQYF
TRBV6-5,TRBJ1-2,NA,NA,TGTGCCAGCAGTTACTCTTCGTTAACAGCTTATGGCTACACCTTC,CASSYSSLTAYGYTF
TRBV6-1,TRBJ1-3,NA,NA,TGTGCCAGCAGTTCCGCAGGGGCTGGGGGAAACACCATATATTTT,CASSSAGAGGNTIYF
TRBV28,TRBJ2-5,TRBD2,NA,TGTGCCAGCAGTCTGGGCGGGGGGGCCCAAGAGACCCAGTACTTC,CASSLGGGAQETQYF
TRBV11-2,TRBJ1-2,NA,NA,NA,CASSLDFGSGTF
TRBV5-1,TRBJ2-3,NA,NA,TGCGCCAGCAGCCCCTCCCTTAGCACAGATACGCAGTATTTT,CASSPSLSTDTQYF
TRBV28,TRBJ1-2,TRBD1,once,TGTGCCAGCAGTCACGACAGGGACCTTAACTATGGCTACACCTTC,CASSHDRDLNYGYTF
TRBV10-1,TRBJ2-7,NA,NA,TGCGCCAGCAGTCCCGGAGGGAGTATAGGATACTTC,CASSPGGSIGYF
TRBV9,TRBJ1-3,NA,NA,TGTGCCAGCAGCGTAGACAGCCTCTCTGGAAACACCATATATTTT,CASSVDSLSGNTIYF
TRBV9,TRBJ1-4,NA,NA,TGTGCCAGCAGCGTAGGGGCAGGGAACCCATTTAATGAAAAACTGTTTTTT,CASSVGAGNPFNEKLFF
TRBV28,TRBJ2-7,TRBD1,NA,TGTGCCAGCGTCCGGGACAGCCTCCCCTACGAGCAGTACTTC,CASVRDSLPYEQYF
TRBV5-6,TRBJ1-6,NA,NA,TGTGCCAGCAGACCACTCCCCCCGGGCGGAGGATCACCCCTCCACTTT,CASRPLPPGGGSPLHF
TRBV2,TRBJ1-5,NA,NA,TGTGCCAGCACGGGTTCCAATCAGCCCCAGCATTTT,CASTGSNQPQHF
TRBV9,TRBJ1-2,TRBD1,NA,TGTGCCAGCTCCCGGGACAGGGGGCTTGGCTACACCTTC,CASSRDRGLGYTF
TRBV29-1,TRBJ1-1,NA,once,TGCAGCGTTCCCCTCCGGCGGGAAAGGCCAGCTGAAGCTTTCTTT,CSVPLRRERPAEAFF
TRBV28,TRBJ2-7,NA,NA,TGTGCCAGCAGTTCTCCGACCGTATCGGGGCAGTACTTC,CASSSPTVSGQYF
TRBV5-8,TRBJ2-5,NA,many,TGTGCCAGCAGACCCAGGGGCTGGACCCAGTACTTC,CASRPRGWTQYF
TRBV2,TRBJ1-1,NA,NA,TGTGCCAGCAGCGGGACACCGAACACTGAAGCTTTCTTT,CASSGTPNTEAFF
TRBV7-9,TRBJ2-2,NA,NA,TGTGCCAGCAGCCAGGGGGGGGAGCTGTTTTTT,CASSQGGELFF
TRBV5-1,TRBJ2-2,TRBD2,NA,TGCGCCAGCAGCGCCGCCGGGACTAGCGCCACCGGGGAGCTGTTTTTT,CASSAAGTSATGELFF
TRBV7-2,TRBJ2-1,TRBD1,NA,TGTGCCAGCAGCCCACAGACAGGGCCTTCCTACAATGAGCAGTTCTTC,CASSPQTGPSYNEQFF
TRBV10-3,TRBJ2-7,TRBD2,NA,TGTGCCATCAGCGCCCTTACTAGCGGGAGTTACGAGCAGTACTTC,CAISALTSGSYEQYF
TRBV6-1,TRBJ2-5,TRBD1,NA,TGTGCCAGCAGACGGACAGGGGAAGAGACCCAGTACTTC,CASRRTGEETQYF
TRBV6-5,TRBJ2-7,NA,once,TGTGCCAGCAGTTATACGACAGAGCCCACGGAGCAGTACTTC,CASSYTTEPTEQYF
TRBV6-7,TRBJ2-1,NA,NA,TGTGCCAGCAGGTATATTCGGACATACCCCTTCGAACCGTGCGATGAGCAGTTCTTC,CASRYIRTYPFEPCDEQFF
TRBV7-9,TRBJ2-7,NA,NA,TGTGCCAGCAGCCCCGGTAGGAGCTCCTACGAGCAGTACTTC,CASSPGRSSYEQYF
TRBV18,TRBJ1-2,NA,NA,TGTGCCAGCTCACCCCAGGGTGAGGAAGGCTACACCTTC,CASSPQGEEGYTF